This entry lists 8 T cell receptor beta chains sequenced from one sample in a study of T cells in Graves' hyperthyroidism and ophthalmopathy. Researchers took RNA transcripts and amplified the TCR beta CDR3 regions from them. HTBI primers were used for first-round RT-PCR of the TCR CDR3. TCRdb re-called the multiplex PCR reads through MiXCR, storing one row per CDR3 protein. The sample includes approximately 870,000 distinct CDR3 sequences, roughly 40% of them seen just once. Material: blood. These receptors were collected from a man aged 18-30 years with Graves' hyperthyroidism.

This clonotype was seen a few times. The chain employs TRBV12-3 or TRBV12-4 and TRBJ2-7; TRBD2 matches 11 bases. V was pared by 11 bases and J by 2 bases, with 8 bases of the junction left unmatched. The CDR3 has 14 amino acids. The CDR3 is CASTSGSLTYEQYF. CDR3 coding DNA: TGTGCCTCCACTAGCGGGAGTTTGACCTACGAGCAGTACTTC.

The chain employs TRBV6-5 and TRBJ2-5; 7 bases are shared with TRBD1. The V gene's germline CDR1 is MNHEY and CDR2 SVGAGI. The CDR3 spans 14 residues. The trim removed 5 bases at V and 5 bases at J, leaving 8 bases unmatched. The DNA for the CDR3 is TGTGCCAGCAGTCTTGGGACAGTAGGGGAGACCCAGTACTTC. It translates to CASSLGTVGETQYF.

The CDR3 spells CASSRRTVQETQYF. CDR3 sequence (DNA): TGTGCCAGCAGTCGCCGGACAGTCCAAGAGACCCAGTACTTC. This chain uses TRBV6-5 with TRBJ2-5; TRBD1 might be the D (6 bases). With 5 bases removed from V and 1 base from J, the gap between germline ends came to 11 bases. This CDR3 is 14 amino acids long. In germline, CDR1 is MNHEY, CDR2 SVGAGI.

V usage is TRBV12-3 or TRBV12-4 and J usage is TRBJ1-1; possibly TRBD1 for D (5 bases). Trimming left V 6 bases short and J 4 bases short, with 15 bases between. The CDR3 is made up of 14 amino acids. The CDR3 protein is CASRPSGLFTEAFF. DNA of the CDR3: TGTGCCAGCAGGCCCTCGGGGCTGTTCACTGAAGCTTTCTTT.

In this sample, this clonotype turned up many times. The CDR3 is CASSLMGEQYF. The CDR3 nucleotides are TGTGCCAGCAGCTTAATGGGGGAGCAGTACTTC. The genes are TRBV7-2 and TRBJ2-7; D gene ambiguous. The CDR3 spans 11 residues. Germline V lookup: CDR1 SGHTA, CDR2 FQGNSA. The V gene lost 2 bases and the J gene lost 7 bases, with 6 bases spanning the gap.

The chain employs TRBV13 and TRBJ2-2; the D gene is possibly TRBD2 (5 bases). This CDR3 comprises 13 residues. V was shortened by 2 bases and J by 7 bases, with 8 bases between the two germline ends. Germline V gene lookup returns CDR1 PRHDT and CDR2 FYEKMQ (reference sequence). The chain's CDR3 is CASSLKRDGELFF. The CDR3 DNA follows: TGTGCCAGCAGCTTAAAACGGGACGGGGAGCTGTTTTTT.

The sample holds a few counts of this clonotype. The CDR3 region has the DNA TGTGCCAGCAGTTACGTCGGGAGTTTCTACGAGCAGTACTTC. It translates to CASSYVGSFYEQYF. The chain joins TRBV6-5 to TRBJ2-7, with D perhaps TRBD2 (6 bases). The V gene's germline CDR1 is MNHEY and CDR2 SVGAGI. This CDR3 is built from 14 residues. Trimming left V 2 bases short and J 3 bases short, with 11 bases between.

This clonotype was counted a single time. The chain couples TRBV15 to TRBJ1-1, with TRBD1 matching over 7 bases. Per the germline V gene, CDR1 is LNHNV and CDR2 is YYDKDF (reference sequence). The V and J ends lost 0 bases and 11 bases, in that order; junction bases with no gene match: 9. There are 14 residues in the CDR3. The CDR3 DNA sequence: TGTGCCACCAGCAGAGATAGGGGGCAGGGCCAGGCTTTCTTT. Its protein product is CATSRDRGQGQAFF.